What follows describes a single T cell receptor (beta chain). Original methodology: It was from reference gene primer amplification that nucleated cell counts were estimated. Assay: immunoSEQ multiplex PCR; the TCRdb copy retains only in-frame clones and omits some. The V and J calls and clone size come from that table; D and trimming were worked out from the DNA. Among about 150,000 clones listed, 80% to 90% were seen once. This sample is drawn from a study of blood T cell repertoires in COVID-19. As for the study in general: There were acute and convalescent COVID-19 samples, and they came from the United States, Italy and Spain.

Looked up from germline, CDR1 is ENHRY and CDR2 is SYGVKD. V lost 2 bases and J 0 bases, leaving 8 bases between the germline ends. The CDR3 contains 15 residues. The sequencing input was peripheral blood. The source of this sequence is a human donor with acute or convalescent COVID-19. The donor label of this sample is uncertain. The V call is TRBV10-3, the J call TRBJ1-3; D remains ambiguous. CDR3 DNA: TGTGCCATCAGTGAGCGACACTTCTCTGGAAACACCATATATTTT. This encodes CAISERHFSGNTIYF.